This TCR beta chain emerged from a study of OX40 agonist ivuxolimab in advanced cancers. Whole-study findings and limits: Some of the lowest clonal expansion was seen in partial responders at 0.1-3.0 mg/kg. Researchers report that CD8+ T cells had, on average, more expanded clones than CD4+.

Trimming stripped 3 bases from V and 1 base from J, with 9 bases between. Germline lookup yields CDR1 MNHNS and CDR2 SASEGT. The CDR3 spans 14 residues. A note on this clone: The antigen is not known.

The method was immunoSEQ multiplex PCR; TCRdb's version includes in-frame clones alone and lacks a portion of them. Here the sample spans some 99,000 clones, about 86% being singletons. This TCR derives from an adult with an advanced solid tumor such as melanoma, head and neck, liver or kidney cancer. The specimen comprised CD4+ or CD8+ T cells sorted from blood, sampled in a trial of the OX40 agonist ivuxolimab. This chain uses TRBV6-1 with TRBJ1-1; D is perhaps TRBD1 (5 bases). CDR3 coding DNA: TGTGCCAGCAGTGAGGGGCAGACGAACACTGAAGCTTTCTTT. It yields the protein CASSEGQTNTEAFF.